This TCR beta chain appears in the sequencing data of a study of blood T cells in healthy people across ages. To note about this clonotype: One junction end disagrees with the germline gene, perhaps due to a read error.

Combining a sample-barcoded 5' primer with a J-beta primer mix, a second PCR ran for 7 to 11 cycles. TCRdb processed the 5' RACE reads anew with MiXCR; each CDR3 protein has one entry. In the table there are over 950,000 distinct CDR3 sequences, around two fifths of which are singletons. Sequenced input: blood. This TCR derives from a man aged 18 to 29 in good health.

CDR3 amino acids: CAGSVDRTLQETQYF. CDR3 coding DNA: TGTGCCGGCAGCGTAGATAGGACCCTCCAAGAGACCCAGTACTTC. The rearrangement uses TRBV9 and TRBJ2-5; no clear D gene. The CDR3 runs 15 residues. CDR1 and CDR2 (germline): SGDLS, YYNGEE.